This T cell receptor beta chain was captured in a study of T cell responses to AZD1222 COVID-19 vaccine. About the research overall: Pooled in the analysis were second doses at about 4 or about 12 weeks.

The data were produced by immunoSEQ multiplex PCR, yet TCRdb's version contains in-frame clones alone and is incomplete. The sample contains approximately 150,000 clones, more than 70% of which appear only once. For this clone: Antigen specificity is unknown.

Trimming removed 6 bases from V and 8 bases from J; junction bases left unmatched: 19. Germline V CDR1 and CDR2: SEHNR, FQNEAQ (reference sequence). The CDR3 has 17 amino acids. Points from the study as a whole: The peak T cell response came first, and repertoires were sampled only after it. At baseline, seropositivity was found in only six or seven AZD1222 recipients.

This material consisted of peripheral blood, taken on day 0 of AZD1222 vaccination. This TCR came from an adult in good health. This chain links TRBV7-9 with TRBJ2-1, with 7 bases matching TRBD2. CDR3 protein: CASRGNSGSFTRDEQFF. CDR3 bases: TGTGCCAGCAGGGGGAATAGCGGGTCCTTTACAAGAGATGAGCAGTTCTTC.